These 13 T cell receptor beta chains were all obtained from the same sample, sequenced in a study of cytomegalovirus exposure and HLA in healthy donors (dated 2017 in TCRdb). Library preparation was by the immunoSEQ multiplex PCR assay. A mixture of 60 forward primers for TCR Vbeta segments and 13 reverse primers for TCR Jbeta segments was used in the multiplex PCR. TCRdb holds this immuneACCESS table with in-frame rearrangements only. Some clones are missing; in checked studies, unresolved V genes explain under half, and the rest has no known cause. This sample lists roughly 100,000 clones; roughly 70% were detected once. More than 3% of the sample is taken by the ten largest. The sequenced sample was PBMCs. The receptors stem from a woman aged 50 to 60 in good health and CMV-seronegative.

The gene calls are TRBV4-2 and TRBJ2-5; 12 bases line up with TRBD2. The V segment lost 4 bases and the J segment 1 base; nucleotides outside the gene matches: 4. The CDR3 consists of 16 residues. The germline gives CDR1 LGHNA, CDR2 YNFKEQ. The CDR3 sequence is CASSLTSGGTQETQYF. The CDR3 coding sequence is TGTGCCAGCAGCCTAACTAGCGGGGGGACCCAAGAGACCCAGTACTTC.

V gene TRBV7-3 combines with J gene TRBJ2-5, with 13 bases matching TRBD2. Germline assignment: CDR1 SGHTA and CDR2 FQGTGA. V lost 5 bases and J lost 5; bases outside the gene matches: 5. The CDR3 loop spans 15 amino acids. CDR3 region: CASSPGLAGVETQYF. The DNA of the CDR3 is TGTGCCAGCAGCCCCGGACTAGCGGGAGTGGAGACCCAGTACTTC. Combining the CDR3 with reference TRBV7-3 and TRBJ2-5 gives the whole variable domain GAGVSQTPSNKVTEKGKYVELRCDPISGHTALYWYRQSLGQGPEFLIYFQGTGAADDSGLPNDRFFAVRPEGSVSTLKIQRTERGDSAVYLCASSPGLAGVETQYFGPGTRLLVL.

The chain employs TRBV13 and TRBJ2-1; 10 nucleotides align to TRBD2. This CDR3 has 16 residues. Germline values: CDR1 PRHDT, CDR2 FYEKMQ (reference sequence). The trim removed 0 bases at V and 9 bases at J, leaving 8 bases unmatched. The CDR3 protein is CASSLGLASGGLEQFF. In DNA, the CDR3 is TGTGCCAGCAGCTTAGGATTGGCTAGCGGGGGTCTTGAGCAGTTCTTC. Complete variable domain (other parts from reference TRBV13 and TRBJ2-1): AAGVIQSPRHLIKEKRETATLKCYPIPRHDTVYWYQQGPGQDPQFLISFYEKMQSDKGSIPDRFSAQQFSDYHSELNMSSLELGDSALYFCASSLGLASGGLEQFFGPGTRLTVL.

CDR3 in amino acids: CASSVAGTGGVETQYF. Written as DNA, the CDR3 is TGTGCCAGCAGCGTAGCGGGGACAGGGGGCGTAGAGACCCAGTACTTC. The rearrangement links TRBV9 to TRBJ2-5; 12 nucleotides align to TRBD1. This CDR3 region has 16 residues. V shed 0 bases, J shed 4 bases, and the junction held 4 bases outside the gene matches. CDR1 SGDLS and CDR2 YYNGEE come from the germline V gene.

This clone was found a few times. The chain recombines TRBV11-2 with TRBJ2-5; 8 bases map to TRBD1. The J call may be incorrect, as the DNA end agrees better with TRBJ2-7. Germline V gene sequence: CDR1 SGHAT, CDR2 FQNNGV. CDR3 length: 15 residues. The CDR3 here is CASSLHPDREDEQYF. The CDR3 nucleotides are TGTGCCAGCAGCTTACATCCGGACAGGGAGGACGAGCAGTACTTC.

The rearrangement links TRBV4-2 to TRBJ1-5, with a possible D match to TRBD1 (5 bases). V shed 0 bases and J shed 7 bases, with 16 bases lying between them. Germline V lookup: CDR1 LGHNA, CDR2 YNFKEQ. This CDR3 is built from 16 residues. As DNA, the CDR3 is TGTGCCAGCAGCCAAGATAAGGTCGGGGGTCGACAGCCCCAGCATTTT. Translating it yields CASSQDKVGGRQPQHF.

The rearrangement uses TRBV29-1 and TRBJ2-1; D is perhaps TRBD1 (6 bases). CDR1 and CDR2 from the germline V gene are SQVTM and ANQGSEA. The V end was cut by 4 bases, the J end by 2 bases, with 15 bases between. The length of the CDR3 is 15 residues. The CDR3 nucleotides read TGCAGCGTTGTGGGAGCGGACAGAACCTACAATGAGCAGTTCTTC. It codes for CSVVGADRTYNEQFF.

V gene TRBV27 combines with J gene TRBJ1-1; D not certain. CDR1 and CDR2 (germline): MNHEY, SMNVEV (reference sequence). This CDR3 has 12 amino acids. Between the trimmed V and J ends, which lost 0 bases and 10 bases, there was a span of 9 bases. CDR3 sequence reads: CASSLSTGRAFF. The CDR3 coding sequence is TGTGCCAGCAGTTTATCGACCGGGAGAGCTTTCTTT.

The J gene is TRBJ1-1, the V gene TRBV6-1, with D perhaps TRBD1 (5 bases). Trimming took off 6 bases at V and 4 bases at J, with 18 bases between the two ends. The CDR3 loop spans 15 amino acids. CDR1 is MNHNS, CDR2 SASEGT, per germline. The DNA of the CDR3 is TGTGCCAGCAGCCGGGACTGGGGCGTGGGCACTGAAGCTTTCTTT. Translated: CASSRDWGVGTEAFF.

The chain is built from TRBV5-4 and TRBJ2-2; 9 nucleotides line up with TRBD2. V lost 2 bases and J lost 1; bases outside the gene matches: 9. The V gene's germline CDR1 is SGHNT and CDR2 YYREEE (reference sequence). This CDR3 spans 18 amino acids. Written as DNA, the CDR3 is TGTGCCAGCAGCTTTGGCCTAGCGGGGACACGGAACACCGGGGAGCTGTTTTTT. Residues: CASSFGLAGTRNTGELFF.

The chain recombines TRBV7-2 with TRBJ2-7, with 9 bases lining up with TRBD1. From germline, CDR1 is SGHTA and CDR2 FQGNSA. V was pared by 3 bases and J by 5 bases, with 8 bases of the junction left unmatched. This CDR3 is 15 amino acids long. CDR3 nucleotides: TGTGCCAGCAGCTTGCAGGGACAGGGAGTCGACGAGCAGTACTTC. It translates to CASSLQGQGVDEQYF.

V gene TRBV10-3 combines with J gene TRBJ2-7; tentative D call: TRBD1 (7 bases). The CDR3 is 18 residues long. Trimming removed 7 bases from V and 2 bases from J, with 27 bases in between. Per germline, CDR1 ENHRY and CDR2 SYGVKD. CDR3 DNA: TGTGCCATCACCGGAGGGGGCAGCGAACGCAATAGGGCCTACGAGCAGTACTTC. Translated, it gives CAITGGGSERNRAYEQYF.

This chain links TRBV29-1 with TRBJ2-2; D may be TRBD2 (5 bases). Germline assignment: CDR1 SQVTM and CDR2 ANQGSEA. CDR3 length equals 13 residues. V lost 7 bases and J 5 bases, leaving 14 bases between the germline ends. The CDR3 is CSGVGGGTGELFF. The CDR3 DNA sequence: TGCAGCGGGGTTGGTGGCGGGACCGGGGAGCTGTTTTTT.